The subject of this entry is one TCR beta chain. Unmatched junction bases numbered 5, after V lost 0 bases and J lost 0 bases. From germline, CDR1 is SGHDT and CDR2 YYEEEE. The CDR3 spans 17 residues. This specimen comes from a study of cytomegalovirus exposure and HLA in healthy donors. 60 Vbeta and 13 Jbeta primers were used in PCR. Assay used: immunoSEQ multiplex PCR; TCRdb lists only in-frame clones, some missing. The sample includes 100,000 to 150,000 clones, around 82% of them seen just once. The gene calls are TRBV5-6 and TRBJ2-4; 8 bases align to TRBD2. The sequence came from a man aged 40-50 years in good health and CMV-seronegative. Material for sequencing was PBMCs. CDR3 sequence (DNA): TGTGCCAGCAGCTTGGGGGGCGGGGGGTTAGCCAAAAACATTCAGTACTTC. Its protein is CASSLGGGGLAKNIQYF.